The 14 T cell receptor beta chains listed next were all sequenced from one sample in a study of PD-1 blockade in classical Hodgkin lymphoma. Produced via immunoSEQ multiplex PCR; TCRdb's table is partial and in-frame only. Here the sample spans some 100,000 clones, approximately 90% being singletons. Each and every patient relapsed after autologous stem cell transplantation, and patients got differing brentuximab vedotin exposure. The sequenced sample was peripheral blood mononuclear cells (PBMCs), obtained before the second cycle of nivolumab. The receptors were sampled from a human donor with classical Hodgkin lymphoma.

The chain recombines TRBV12-5 with TRBJ1-6; no clear D. With 0 bases removed from V and 10 bases from J, the gap between germline ends came to 13 bases. The CDR3 has 15 amino acids. The germline gives CDR1 LGHNT, CDR2 FRNRAP. The CDR3 spells CASGLVLGKGSPLHF. The DNA of the CDR3 is TGTGCTAGTGGTTTGGTACTAGGGAAGGGATCACCCCTCCACTTT.

The rearrangement joins TRBV7-9 to TRBJ2-5, with D unresolved. This CDR3 has 11 residues. V lost 5 bases, J lost 7 bases, and 8 bases lay in between. From germline, CDR1 is SEHNR and CDR2 FQNEAQ (reference sequence). This CDR3 reads CASSPGTTQYF. In nucleotides, the CDR3 is TGTGCCAGCAGCCCCGGCACGACCCAGTACTTC.

V and J are TRBV11-3 and TRBJ2-7, with 9 bases lining up with TRBD1. This CDR3 contains 14 residues. Germline CDR1 reads SGHNT; CDR2 reads YENEEA. V shed 2 bases and J 3 bases; nucleotides not matched to a gene: 2. CDR3 residues: CASSLWGQGYEQYF. In nucleotides, the CDR3 is TGTGCCAGCAGCTTATGGGGACAGGGCTACGAGCAGTACTTC.

This clone was picked up one time. This chain joins TRBV29-1 and TRBJ2-3; D not certain. V lost 1 base and J lost 1, with 9 bases in between. This CDR3 is 14 amino acids long. From germline, CDR1 is SQVTM and CDR2 ANQGSEA. The CDR3 nucleotides read TGCAGCGTTGAAGCAGGTGGAGGCACAGATACGCAGTATTTT. Its translation is CSVEAGGGTDTQYF.

The rearrangement links TRBV9 to TRBJ2-3; TRBD2 matches 13 bases. The germline V gene encodes CDR1 SGDLS and CDR2 YYNGEE. With 4 bases clipped from V and 2 bases from J, the junction kept 13 bases outside the gene matches. This CDR3 is built from 19 residues. DNA of the CDR3: TGTGCCAGCAGCACTACTAGCGGGGGGGAACCTCTGAACACAGATACGCAGTATTTT. Residues: CASSTTSGGEPLNTDTQYF.

V and J are TRBV7-6 and TRBJ2-7, with 7 bases lining up with TRBD1. The length of the CDR3 is 15 residues. Trimming at V came to 1 base and at J to 4 bases, leaving 7 bases not matched to a gene. Germline-derived CDR1 and CDR2 are SGHVS and FNYEAQ. The CDR3 sequence is CASSLEEGAAYEQYF. The CDR3 DNA sequence: TGTGCCAGCAGCTTAGAAGAGGGGGCAGCGTACGAGCAGTACTTC.

The chain couples TRBV27 to TRBJ2-3; 8 positions match TRBD1. Per germline, CDR1 MNHEY and CDR2 SMNVEV (reference sequence). CDR3 length equals 16 residues. After removal of 0 bases from V and 2 bases from J, the junction contained 4 bases not matched to a gene. CDR3 sequence reads: CASSLSRQGATDTQYF. Written as DNA, the CDR3 is TGTGCCAGCAGTTTATCGCGGCAGGGGGCCACAGATACGCAGTATTTT.

The chain carries TRBV25-1 and TRBJ1-6, with 7 positions matching TRBD1. The CDR3 consists of 15 residues. Germline V gene sequence: CDR1 MGHDK, CDR2 SYGVNS. Trimming removed 0 bases from V and 8 bases from J; junction bases left unmatched: 4. The CDR3 nucleotides read TGTGCCAGCAGTGAATACACAGGGGTGGATTCACCCCTCCACTTT. As protein: CASSEYTGVDSPLHF. Together with reference TRBV25-1 and TRBJ1-6, the CDR3 gives the full variable domain: EADIYQTPRYLVIGTGKKITLECSQTMGHDKMYWYQQDPGMELHLIHYSYGVNSTEKGDLSSESTVSRIRTEHFPLTLESARPSHTSQYLCASSEYTGVDSPLHFGNGTRLTVT.

The V call is TRBV19, the J call TRBJ1-5; 8 bases fit TRBD1. The CDR3 totals 13 residues. V gave up 5 bases and J gave up 5 bases; unmatched junction bases: 2. The V gene's germline CDR1 is LNHDA and CDR2 SQIVND (reference sequence). DNA of the CDR3: TGTGCCAGTAGTCCAGGGGGCGATCAGCCCCAGCATTTT. It translates to CASSPGGDQPQHF.

This clone appeared once. V and J are TRBV25-1 and TRBJ1-5, with 7 bases that match TRBD1. Germline CDR1 and CDR2: MGHDK and SYGVNS. V was pared by 6 bases and J by 5 bases, with 16 bases of the junction left unmatched. CDR3 length: 17 amino acids. CDR3 sequence reads: CASSSNRGQKNYQPQHF. CDR3 DNA: TGTGCCAGCAGCTCGAACAGGGGACAAAAAAATTATCAGCCCCAGCATTTT.

The chain couples TRBV11-3 to TRBJ2-1; D is perhaps TRBD1 or TRBD2 (6 bases each). Germline lookup yields CDR1 SGHNT and CDR2 YENEEA. V lost 1 base, J lost 10 bases, and 11 bases lay in between. The CDR3 has 13 residues. The CDR3 DNA follows: TGTGCCAGCAGCTTAGCGGGGGCGCCGGAGCAGTTCTTC. It codes for CASSLAGAPEQFF.

This chain uses TRBV30 with TRBJ1-2, with no clear D. CDR1 is GTSNPN, CDR2 SVGIG, per germline (reference sequence). The V gene lost 0 bases and the J gene lost 0 bases, with 8 bases spanning the gap. There are 14 residues in the CDR3. The CDR3 protein is CAWSVVGANYGYTF. The CDR3 coding sequence is TGTGCCTGGAGTGTAGTTGGAGCTAACTATGGCTACACCTTC. The whole variable domain, filled in from reference TRBV30 and TRBJ1-2, reads SQTIHQWPATLVQPVGSPLSLECTVEGTSNPNLYWYRQAAGRGLQLLFYSVGIGQISSEVPQNLSASRPQDRQFILSSKKLLLSDSGFYLCAWSVVGANYGYTFGSGTRLTVV.

This clone has more than one count but fewer than ten. The chain carries TRBV10-1 and TRBJ1-6; D gene unclear. Germline loops: CDR1 WNHNN, CDR2 SYGVQD (reference sequence). This CDR3 contains 13 residues. The ends were cut back, 6 bases at V and 5 bases at J, with 8 bases in the middle. CDR3 DNA sequence: TGCGCCAGCAGGGCATCGAATAATTCACCCCTCCACTTT. Its translation: CASRASNNSPLHF.

The rearrangement joins TRBV7-6 to TRBJ2-2; 10 bases are shared with TRBD1. With V trimmed by 5 bases and J by 7 bases, 10 bases remained unmatched. The CDR3 contains 16 residues. CDR1 is SGHVS and CDR2 is FNYEAQ in the germline V gene. CDR3 sequence reads: CASSPGTGEIGGELFF. As DNA, the CDR3 is TGTGCCAGCAGCCCCGGGACAGGGGAAATTGGCGGGGAGCTGTTTTTT.